These T cell receptor beta chains were read from a single sample in a study of a mutant IDH1 vaccine in newly diagnosed glioma. Sequencing was performed with immunoSEQ multiplex PCR; in TCRdb, only in-frame clones are kept and a portion is missing. The table has roughly 72,000 clones, around nine tenths seen once. For these TCRs, the target antigens are not known. The sequencing here drew on PBMCs, taken from a glioma patient whose treatment included an IDH1 peptide vaccine. The source is a woman in her 50s with glioma. CDR3s include the opening cysteine and the closing phenylalanine or tryptophan. A D gene is named only where the DNA matches it firmly. A clone size is listed for some rows: how often the clone was seen (once, few, many), or a class if it is expanded.

DNA	CDR3	V	J	D	size
TGCGCCAGCACCAGCGGGAGAAAGTCCGGGGAGCTGTTTTTT	CASTSGRKSGELFF	TRBV4-1	TRBJ2-2	TRBD2	once
TGTGCCAGCGCCTCAGGGGCAGAGAATGAAAAACTGTTTTTT	CASASGAENEKLFF	TRBV27	TRBJ1-4	NA	NA
TGTGCCATCAGCCCGGGGTCCTACGAGCAGTACTTC	CAISPGSYEQYF	TRBV10-3	TRBJ2-7	NA	NA
TGTGCCATCCGCCCGGGTCTCACCTACGAGCAGTACTTC	CAIRPGLTYEQYF	TRBV10-3	TRBJ2-7	NA	NA
TGTGCCATAACAATACAGGGACGCGCTTTCTTT	CAITIQGRAFF	TRBV19	TRBJ1-1	NA	few
TGTGCCAGCAGCTTATGGGGATACACTGAAGCTTTCTTT	CASSLWGYTEAFF	TRBV5-5	TRBJ1-1	NA	once
TGCGCCAGCAGGCAGACAGGGGGGTGGGAGGCAGGCACAGATACGCAGTATTTT	CASRQTGGWEAGTDTQYF	TRBV4-1	TRBJ2-3	TRBD1	NA
TGTGCCACCCACCCGGCAGGAAGCTTGGGTGGCTACACCTTC	CATHPAGSLGGYTF	TRBV6-1	TRBJ1-2	NA	NA
TGTGCCAGCAGTTTCTCCGGGACCTCCTACGAGCAGTACTTC	CASSFSGTSYEQYF	TRBV6-1	TRBJ2-7	NA	NA
TGTGCCAGCAGCTTAGGACAGAATGAAAAACTGTTTTTT	CASSLGQNEKLFF	TRBV7-9	TRBJ1-4	NA	NA
TGTGCCTGGAGTGTGTCCCCCCGAGCTCAGTATGGCTACACCTTC	CAWSVSPRAQYGYTF	TRBV30	TRBJ1-2	NA	NA
TGCGCCAGCAGCTTGTACCTGGATGTGGGGGAGCAGTACTTC	CASSLYLDVGEQYF	TRBV5-1	TRBJ2-5	NA	NA
TGTGCCAGCAGCTGGAACAGTGGATCGGGGGGCGAAGCTAATGAAAAACTGTTTTTT	CASSWNSGSGGEANEKLFF	TRBV7-9	TRBJ1-4	NA	NA
TGTGCCAGCAGCGTACAGGGGAACACTGAAGCTTTCTTT	CASSVQGNTEAFF	TRBV11-3	TRBJ1-1	NA	NA
TGTGCCAGCAGCTTCTCTGGGGCCAACGTCCTGACTTTC	CASSFSGANVLTF	TRBV7-3	TRBJ2-6	NA	NA
TGTGCCAGCAGCTTTTTTACATCAGGGGACACCGGGGAGCTGTTTTTT	CASSFFTSGDTGELFF	TRBV7-9	TRBJ2-2	NA	NA
TGTGCCAGCAGCTGGGCACTCAATCAGCCCCAGCATTTT	CASSWALNQPQHF	TRBV6-5	TRBJ1-5	NA	NA
TGTGCCAGCAGCTTTTTGGCAGACACTGAAGCTTTCTTT	CASSFLADTEAFF	TRBV5-5	TRBJ1-1	NA	NA
TGTGCCAGCAGGTTATGGGGGTCTGGGGCCAACGTCCTGACTTTC	CASRLWGSGANVLTF	TRBV11-2	TRBJ2-6	NA	NA
TGTGCCAGCAGTATCGGTCTCGCCGGGGGTGAGCAGTATTTT	CASSIGLAGGEQYF	TRBV6-6	TRBJ2-3	NA	NA